The source of this T cell receptor beta chain is a study of blood T cells in healthy people across ages. Study results and limitations: Naive CD4+ cell counts and diversity both ran higher in long-lived than in aged donors. Diversity figures derived from one million T cells were judged to underestimate the true value.

Germline loops: CDR1 SGDLS, CDR2 YYNGEE. V was pared by 1 base and J by 4 bases, with 8 bases between. CDR3 length equals 13 residues. Through a sample-barcoded 5' primer and a J-beta primer mix, a second PCR was run for roughly 6 to 11 cycles. Each TCR beta cDNA got a 12-nucleotide random molecular identifier. TCRdb re-derived calls from the 5' RACE reads in MiXCR, one entry per CDR3 protein. The profile shows roughly 680,000 distinct CDR3 sequences, more than 20% of them singletons. PBMCs numbering at least 7 million were isolated per sample. This clonotype was seen a handful of times. Its antigen is still unknown.

The clonotype comes from a man in his 70s in good health. The J gene is TRBJ2-5, the V gene TRBV9; D is possibly TRBD2 (6 bases). Sequenced material: blood. Here the CDR3 reads CASSVRGRETQYF. CDR3 nucleotide sequence: TGTGCCAGCAGCGTACGGGGGAGAGAGACCCAGTACTTC.